These 22 T cell receptor beta chains came from one sample sequenced in a study of T cell responses to AZD1222 COVID-19 vaccine. Only in-frame clones appear in the TCRdb table, and some are missing; sequencing was by immunoSEQ multiplex PCR. This table holds around 120,000 clones, approximately 93% found once. Specimen: peripheral blood, collected on day 0 of AZD1222 vaccination. Receptors originate from an adult in good health.

DNA for the CDR3: TGCGCCAGCACTCCCCGGTATGGAGGGGGCAACTATGGCTACACCTTC. This encodes CASTPRYGGGNYGYTF. The rearrangement links TRBV5-1 to TRBJ1-2; 7 nucleotides line up with TRBD1. Germline assignment: CDR1 SGHRS and CDR2 YFSETQ. This CDR3 is 16 amino acids long. Trimming at V came to 6 bases and at J to 2 bases, leaving 13 bases not matched to a gene.

The chain links TRBV5-5 to TRBJ1-1; the D gene is possibly TRBD1 (5 bases). V lost 2 bases to trimming and J lost 2 bases, with 10 bases between them. The germline gives CDR1 SGHKS, CDR2 YYEKEE (reference sequence). The CDR3 extends over 14 amino acids. CDR3 nucleotides: TGTGCCAGCAGCTTTTTGACAGTTAACACTGAAGCTTTCTTT. It encodes CASSFLTVNTEAFF. Supplemented by reference TRBV5-5 and TRBJ1-1, the full variable domain reads DAGVTQSPTHLIKTRGQQVTLRCSPISGHKSVSWYQQVLGQGPQFIFQYYEKEERGRGNFPDRFSARQFPNYSSELNVNALLLGDSALYLCASSFLTVNTEAFFGQGTRLTVV.

This chain connects TRBV3-1 (or the pseudogene TRBV3-2) to TRBJ2-1, with TRBD2 matching 16 bases. This CDR3 has 17 amino acids. Germline V CDR1 and CDR2: LGHDT, YNNKEL (reference sequence). Unmatched junction bases numbered 9, after V lost 6 bases and J lost 7 bases. DNA for the CDR3: TGTGCCAGCAGACAGGGACTAGCGGGAGGGCCCCGGAATGAGCAGTTCTTC. Translation gives CASRQGLAGGPRNEQFF.

The chain uses TRBV30 and TRBJ2-2; the D gene is possibly TRBD1 (6 bases). Germline V gene data show CDR1 as GTSNPN and CDR2 as SVGIG (reference sequence). Trimming took off 2 bases at V and 4 bases at J, with 11 bases between the two ends. The CDR3 sequence is 14 residues long. CDR3 DNA: TGTGCCTGGAGTACCGGACAGTTCACCGGGGAGCTGTTTTTT. It encodes CAWSTGQFTGELFF.

The chain is built from TRBV7-3 and TRBJ2-7, with D perhaps assigned TRBD1 or TRBD2 (5 bases each). CDR1 is SGHTA, CDR2 FQGTGA, per germline. The CDR3 covers 17 residues. V was pared by 2 bases and J by 6 bases, with 23 bases between. As DNA, the CDR3 is TGTGCCAGCAGCTTAGGGCCGGGGCAGATGTCCTGGGGCGAGCAGTACTTC. The encoded protein is CASSLGPGQMSWGEQYF.

This chain connects TRBV27 to TRBJ2-1, with 9 bases aligning to TRBD2. V lost 1 base to trimming and J lost 15 bases; unmatched junction nucleotides: 4. Germline V lookup: CDR1 MNHEY, CDR2 SMNVEV (reference sequence). The CDR3 is made up of 12 amino acids. CDR3: CASSLLGLALFF. DNA of the CDR3: TGTGCCAGCAGTTTATTGGGACTAGCCTTGTTCTTC.

V is TRBV5-1 and J is TRBJ2-7, with D perhaps matching TRBD2 (6 bases). V lost 0 bases and J 6 bases, leaving 10 bases between the germline ends. The germline gives CDR1 SGHRS, CDR2 YFSETQ. This CDR3 is built from 13 residues. This CDR3 is CASSLALGGEQYF. CDR3 DNA sequence: TGCGCCAGCAGCTTGGCCTTGGGGGGCGAGCAGTACTTC.

CDR3 DNA sequence: TGTGCCAGCAGTGAGTGGGACAGGGCGACACCGCCATTCTACGAGCAGTACTTC. Translation: CASSEWDRATPPFYEQYF. The J gene is TRBJ2-7, the V gene TRBV25-1, with 9 bases fitting TRBD1. This CDR3 is built from 18 residues. Trimming cost V 3 bases and J 3 bases; bases outside gene matches: 15. The germline gives CDR1 MGHDK, CDR2 SYGVNS.

The rearrangement links TRBV28 to TRBJ2-7; tentative D call: TRBD1 (6 bases). V gave up 5 bases and J gave up 2 bases, with 10 bases separating them. The germline V gene encodes CDR1 MDHEN and CDR2 SYDVKM. The CDR3 length is 13 residues. CDR3 sequence (DNA): TGTGCCAGCAGTCTCAGGGGTCCCTACGAGCAGTACTTC. Protein: CASSLRGPYEQYF. The full variable domain, completed using reference TRBV28 and TRBJ2-7, is DVKVTQSSRYLVKRTGEKVFLECVQDMDHENMFWYRQDPGLGLRLIYFSYDVKMKEKGDIPEGYSVSREKKERFSLILESASTNQTSMYLCASSLRGPYEQYFGPGTRLTVT.

The chain joins TRBV12-3 or TRBV12-4 to TRBJ2-5; no firm D call. V lost 6 bases and J lost 2, with 10 bases in between. There are 13 residues in the CDR3. CDR3 region: CASRGFEQETQYF. The DNA for the CDR3 is TGTGCCAGCAGGGGGTTTGAGCAAGAGACCCAGTACTTC.

The chain joins TRBV30 to TRBJ1-5, with D unresolved. CDR3 size: 13 residues. V gave up 0 bases and J gave up 6 bases, with 9 bases separating them. The V gene's germline CDR1 is GTSNPN and CDR2 SVGIG (reference sequence). This chain's CDR3 is CAWSVGGSQPQHF. The CDR3 DNA reads TGTGCCTGGAGTGTAGGCGGAAGTCAGCCCCAGCATTTT.

CDR3 nucleotides: TGTGCCAGCAGCTTCCGTTCACGGTCCTACGAGCAGTACTTC. It yields the protein CASSFRSRSYEQYF. The chain links TRBV5-8 to TRBJ2-7; D uncertain. V shed 2 bases and J shed 1 base, with 10 bases lying between them. The CDR3 has 14 residues. Germline assignment: CDR1 SGHTS and CDR2 YDEGEE.

V and J are TRBV6-5 and TRBJ2-3; the match to TRBD2 covers 8 bases. J gave up 2 bases and V 2 bases, and 6 bases lay outside the gene matches. Germline CDR1 is MNHEY and CDR2 is SVGAGI. This CDR3 region has 16 residues. In DNA, the CDR3 is TGTGCCAGCAGTTACGGGTCGGGAGGGCTCACAGATACGCAGTATTTT. Translating it yields CASSYGSGGLTDTQYF.

This chain joins TRBV28 and TRBJ1-1; 10 positions agree with TRBD1. V lost 0 bases, J lost 7 bases, and 5 bases stayed unmatched. From germline, CDR1 is MDHEN and CDR2 SYDVKM. The CDR3 runs 15 residues. The CDR3 spells CASSLWGTGVGEAFF. The CDR3 DNA sequence: TGTGCCAGCAGTTTATGGGGGACAGGGGTCGGTGAAGCTTTCTTT. Looking up the rest from reference TRBV28 and TRBJ1-1 gives the full variable domain: DVKVTQSSRYLVKRTGEKVFLECVQDMDHENMFWYRQDPGLGLRLIYFSYDVKMKEKGDIPEGYSVSREKKERFSLILESASTNQTSMYLCASSLWGTGVGEAFFGQGTRLTVV.

This clone was seen just once. The CDR3 DNA sequence: TGTGCCATCAGTGGGACAAGCGACTCCTACAATGAGCAGTTCTTC. This translates into CAISGTSDSYNEQFF. The chain has TRBV10-3 and TRBJ2-1; a possible D gene is TRBD1 (5 bases). Trimming shortened V by 4 bases and J by 0 bases, and 10 bases separated the two germline ends. Per germline, CDR1 ENHRY and CDR2 SYGVKD. CDR3 length: 15 amino acids.

This sequence joins TRBV7-6 and TRBJ2-1, with 7 positions matching TRBD2. The germline V gene encodes CDR1 SGHVS and CDR2 FNYEAQ. The CDR3 extends over 18 amino acids. V shed 3 bases and J 1 base; nucleotides not matched to a gene: 12. CDR3 in amino acids: CASSLIPEAGVSYNEQFF. In DNA, the CDR3 is TGTGCCAGCAGCTTGATCCCCGAGGCGGGAGTGTCCTACAATGAGCAGTTCTTC.

The genes are TRBV7-9 and TRBJ1-2; the D is unclear. This CDR3 has 13 residues. V was clipped by 9 bases and J by 0 bases, with 11 bases between them. The germline V gene has CDR1 SEHNR and CDR2 FQNEAQ (reference sequence). CDR3 sequence (DNA): TGTGCCAGTAGCATAGGAGCTAACTATGGCTACACCTTC. This encodes CASSIGANYGYTF.

V usage is TRBV14 and J usage is TRBJ1-2, with 7 positions matching TRBD1. V trimming: 0 bases; J trimming: 4 bases; junction bases outside the gene matches: 5. Germline values: CDR1 SGHDN, CDR2 FVKESK. The CDR3 has 15 residues. The chain's CDR3 is CASSQEDRVGYGYTF. In DNA form, the CDR3 reads TGTGCCAGCAGCCAAGAAGACAGGGTGGGCTATGGCTACACCTTC.

This sequence joins TRBV29-1 and TRBJ2-1; D possibly matches TRBD1 or TRBD2 (8 bases each). This CDR3 is built from 19 residues. V was cut by 6 bases and J by 3 bases, with 30 bases left in between. Germline V gene data show CDR1 as SQVTM and CDR2 as ANQGSEA. CDR3 loop: CSVVPGQATLAGNYNEQFF. The CDR3 DNA is TGCAGCGTGGTACCGGGACAGGCGACTTTAGCGGGAAACTACAATGAGCAGTTCTTC.

CDR3 amino acids: CASGVIAGENTEAFF. In DNA, the CDR3 is TGCGCCAGCGGTGTCATTGCAGGGGAGAACACTGAAGCTTTCTTT. The chain uses TRBV10-2 and TRBJ1-1, with D perhaps matching TRBD1 (6 bases). Germline V CDR1 and CDR2: WSHSY, SAAADI. The CDR3 contains 15 residues. The V end was cut by 8 bases, the J end by 1 base, with 17 bases between.

V is TRBV7-3 and J is TRBJ2-5, with 8 bases identical to TRBD1. The CDR3 spans 18 residues. V lost 5 bases, J lost 4 bases, and 18 bases stayed unmatched. Germline values: CDR1 SGHTA, CDR2 FQGTGA. CDR3 DNA: TGTGCCAGCAGCAATTGGACGATACCCCGGACAGGGAGAGAGACCCAGTACTTC. This gives the protein CASSNWTIPRTGRETQYF.

The gene calls are TRBV18 and TRBJ1-1; 10 nucleotides agree with TRBD1. The CDR3 spans 14 residues. The V segment lost 4 bases and the J segment 7 bases; nucleotides outside the gene matches: 6. The germline gives CDR1 KGHSH, CDR2 LQKENI. CDR3 nucleotide sequence: TGTGCCAGCTCACAGACGACAGGGGGCTTTGAAGCTTTCTTT. This sequence encodes CASSQTTGGFEAFF.